This T cell receptor beta chain was recorded in a study of T-cell memory formation after mild COVID-19. About the research overall: Largely donor-specific sequence clusters came from a couple of donors. Study results and limitations: Among CD4+ contracting clones, most were CM and EM, and CD8+ ones EMRA. From day 15 to 85, contracting clones were balanced between CD4 and CD8, whereas later expanders leaned toward CD4+.

In germline, CDR1 is SEHNR, CDR2 FQNEAQ (reference sequence). Trimming left V 5 bases short and J 0 bases short, with 8 bases between. This CDR3 contains 13 residues. This clonotype was seen more than once but under ten times. Its antigen is currently unknown. Constant-segment primers were used for 5'RACE, and the resulting TCR alpha and TCR beta cDNA libraries carried sample barcodes and UMIs. TCRdb independently ran MiXCR on the 5' RACE reads; one entry per CDR3 protein. The sample carries more than 350,000 distinct CDR3 sequences, roughly 15% recorded once. The clonotype was recovered from a man younger than 35 who had mild COVID-19 (a few samples of this study predate the infection). Cell type and time point are not known. Sequencing was performed on PBMCs or a T cell subset sorted from them (not recorded which). The gene calls are TRBV7-9 and TRBJ2-7; no clear D. As DNA, the CDR3 is TGTGCCAGCAGCCCAGTGGGCTCCTACGAGCAGTACGTC. Protein product: CASSPVGSYEQYV.